These 26 T cell receptor beta chains were sequenced from one sample in a study of cytomegalovirus exposure and HLA in healthy donors. Vbeta (60) and Jbeta (13) primers were used in the PCR. Assay used: immunoSEQ multiplex PCR; TCRdb lists only in-frame clones, some missing. The data show roughly 140,000 clones, over 70% seen once. The sample was PBMCs. These receptors originate from a woman in her thirties or forties in good health and CMV-seronegative.

This sequence joins TRBV6-5 and TRBJ2-5, with 10 bases aligning to TRBD2. Per the germline V gene, CDR1 is MNHEY and CDR2 is SVGAGI. CDR3 size: 16 residues. V was clipped by 2 bases and J by 5 bases; unmatched bases: 8. CDR3 amino acids: CASSYGASGSFETQYF. The CDR3 DNA sequence: TGTGCCAGCAGTTACGGGGCTAGCGGGAGTTTTGAGACCCAGTACTTC.

This clone was detected a few times. V usage is TRBV29-1 and J usage is TRBJ1-3; D ambiguous. CDR1 and CDR2 (germline): SQVTM, ANQGSEA. The V end lost 2 bases, the J end lost 0 bases, and 8 bases lay between the germline ends. CDR3 length equals 14 residues. In DNA form, the CDR3 reads TGCAGCGTTGAAAAGGCAGGCTCTGGAAACACCATATATTTT. Protein: CSVEKAGSGNTIYF.

This clone was observed a single time. The chain joins TRBV27 to TRBJ2-7; D is uncertain. Looked up from germline, CDR1 is MNHEY and CDR2 is SMNVEV (reference sequence). The CDR3 runs 12 residues. V was trimmed by 10 bases and J by 0 bases, leaving 10 bases between them. CDR3 sequence: CATLDPSYEQYF. The CDR3 nucleotides are TGTGCCACCCTAGACCCCTCCTACGAGCAGTACTTC.

This chain links TRBV9 with TRBJ2-1; 8 nucleotides line up with TRBD2. V lost 0 bases, J lost 4 bases, and 3 bases stayed unmatched. The CDR3 extends over 15 amino acids. Germline values: CDR1 SGDLS, CDR2 YYNGEE. This CDR3 is CASSVASGLYNEQFF. The CDR3 DNA sequence: TGTGCCAGCAGCGTAGCTAGCGGGTTATACAATGAGCAGTTCTTC.

This chain links TRBV28 with TRBJ1-1, with a possible D match to TRBD1 (6 bases). V gave up 5 bases and J gave up 1 base, with 14 bases separating them. The CDR3 is 15 residues long. Germline CDR1 reads MDHEN; CDR2 reads SYDVKM. CDR3 nucleotide sequence: TGTGCCAGCAGTCCAACTCGGACAGCGAACACTGAAGCTTTCTTT. Encoded protein: CASSPTRTANTEAFF.

The V call is TRBV19, the J call TRBJ2-1, with TRBD1 matching 9 bases. The CDR3 length is 14 residues. V lost 10 bases to trimming and J lost 3 bases; unmatched junction nucleotides: 7. Germline lookup yields CDR1 LNHDA and CDR2 SQIVND (reference sequence). The CDR3 region is CATDRGRDYNEQFF. Here the CDR3 DNA reads TGTGCCACGGACAGGGGTAGGGACTACAATGAGCAGTTCTTC.

The chain has TRBV2 and TRBJ2-7, with 9 bases identical to TRBD1. The germline V gene has CDR1 SNHLY and CDR2 FYNNEI. J lost 3 bases, V lost 7 bases, and 7 bases had no gene match. The CDR3 spans 14 residues. The CDR3 loop reads CASKPVTGGYEQYF. DNA of the CDR3: TGTGCCAGCAAACCGGTGACAGGGGGCTACGAGCAGTACTTC.

The chain couples TRBV28 to TRBJ2-5, with 8 bases identical to TRBD1. Germline CDR1 MDHEN, CDR2 SYDVKM. The trim removed 6 bases at V and 3 bases at J, leaving 6 bases unmatched. There are 14 residues in the CDR3. The chain's CDR3 is CASRTRTGKETQYF. The CDR3 DNA follows: TGTGCCAGCAGAACACGGACAGGGAAAGAGACCCAGTACTTC.

The J gene is TRBJ2-1, the V gene TRBV1; TRBD1 is the table's D call and was not checked against the DNA. TRBV1 constitutes a pseudogene. The CDR3 runs to 16 residues. CDR3 sequence (DNA): TGCACCAGCAGCCCCAATCCGGGACAGGCCCAGAATGAGCAGTTCTTC. The encoded protein is CTSSPNPGQAQNEQFF.

The chain has TRBV2 and TRBJ2-5, with D possibly being TRBD1 (6 bases). CDR3 length: 15 residues. Germline CDR1 SNHLY, CDR2 FYNNEI. The ends were cut back, 5 bases at V and 2 bases at J, with 15 bases in the middle. The chain's CDR3 is CASSQTRDKQETQYF. The CDR3 DNA reads as TGTGCCAGCAGTCAGACCCGGGACAAGCAAGAGACCCAGTACTTC.

This clone was seen a handful of times. V gene TRBV10-2 combines with J gene TRBJ1-3, with a possible D match to TRBD1 (6 bases). CDR3 size: 14 residues. Between the trimmed V and J ends, which lost 6 bases and 5 bases, there was a span of 14 bases. Germline CDR1 is WSHSY and CDR2 is SAAADI. The DNA of the CDR3 is TGCGCCAGCAGCCCGACAGGACTCCGAAACACCATATATTTT. Protein: CASSPTGLRNTIYF.

This chain joins TRBV10-3 and TRBJ2-7; TRBD1 matches 7 bases. Germline CDR1 and CDR2: ENHRY and SYGVKD. The CDR3 has 12 residues. The junction had 8 bases not matched to a gene; V was cut back by 10 bases and J by 5 bases. CDR3 sequence reads: CATTQGWDEQYF. CDR3 nucleotides: TGTGCCACCACACAGGGGTGGGACGAGCAGTACTTC.

In this sample, this clone turned up once. The chain is built from TRBV5-4 and TRBJ2-1; D is perhaps TRBD1 (6 bases). CDR1 is SGHNT, CDR2 YYREEE, per germline (reference sequence). The CDR3 is made up of 16 amino acids. Trimming stripped 3 bases from V and 3 bases from J, with 16 bases between. CDR3 sequence (DNA): TGTGCCAGCAGCTCCCCCGAGGGACATCTCTACAATGAGCAGTTCTTC. Residues: CASSSPEGHLYNEQFF. The full variable domain, in which reference TRBV5-4 and TRBJ2-1 provide the parts outside the CDR3, is ETGVTQSPTHLIKTRGQQVTLRCSSQSGHNTVSWYQQALGQGPQFIFQYYREEENGRGNFPPRFSGLQFPNYSSELNVNALELDDSALYLCASSSPEGHLYNEQFFGPGTRLTVL.

V gene TRBV6-4 combines with J gene TRBJ2-2; a possible D gene is TRBD1 (5 bases). This CDR3 comprises 14 residues. Between the trimmed V and J ends, which lost 4 bases and 5 bases, there was a span of 11 bases. Germline lookup yields CDR1 MRHNA and CDR2 SNTAGT. CDR3 in DNA: TGTGCCAGCAGTGGACAGACTTCTACCGGGGAGCTGTTTTTT. Amino acids: CASSGQTSTGELFF.

The gene calls are TRBV11-2 and TRBJ1-1; D call uncertain. V shed 3 bases and J shed 6 bases, with 8 bases lying between them. Germline assignment: CDR1 SGHAT and CDR2 FQNNGV. This CDR3 has 12 residues. CDR3 region: CASSFPLAEAFF. The CDR3 DNA is TGTGCCAGCAGCTTCCCCCTCGCTGAAGCTTTCTTT. The full variable domain, in which reference TRBV11-2 and TRBJ1-1 provide the parts outside the CDR3, is EAGVAQSPRYKIIEKRQSVAFWCNPISGHATLYWYQQILGQGPKLLIQFQNNGVVDDSQLPKDRFSAERLKGVDSTLKIQPAKLEDSAVYLCASSFPLAEAFFGQGTRLTVV.

This clone showed up just once. The V call is TRBV13, the J call TRBJ1-1; tentatively, D is TRBD1 (6 bases). Germline CDR1 and CDR2: PRHDT and FYEKMQ (reference sequence). CDR3 size: 15 residues. With 4 bases removed from V and 1 base from J, the gap between germline ends came to 13 bases. CDR3 in amino acids: CASSSWMGANTEAFF. In DNA form, the CDR3 reads TGTGCCAGCAGCTCCTGGATGGGGGCGAACACTGAAGCTTTCTTT.

The chain combines TRBV27 with TRBJ2-1; no clear D. In germline, CDR1 is MNHEY, CDR2 SMNVEV (reference sequence). CDR3 length equals 13 residues. Trimming left V 6 bases short and J 7 bases short, with 13 bases between. CDR3 sequence reads: CASRPRLENEQFF. The CDR3, as DNA: TGTGCCAGCAGACCACGATTGGAGAATGAGCAGTTCTTC.

The chain recombines TRBV14 with TRBJ2-2; D is possibly TRBD1 (6 bases). The CDR3 loop spans 17 amino acids. Germline CDR1 reads SGHDN; CDR2 reads FVKESK. Deletions cut 0 bases from V and 4 bases from J, with 15 bases between. CDR3 residues: CASSQDTFGQPTGELFF. In DNA form, the CDR3 reads TGTGCCAGCAGCCAAGATACTTTCGGACAGCCCACCGGGGAGCTGTTTTTT.

The chain is built from TRBV6-1 and TRBJ2-7; 10 nucleotides align to TRBD2. V shed 4 bases and J 4 bases; nucleotides not matched to a gene: 10. Germline values: CDR1 MNHNS, CDR2 SASEGT. The CDR3 extends over 16 amino acids. For the CDR3, the DNA is TGTGCCAGCAGTGCATCGGCCGGGACTAGCGTTTACGAGCAGTACTTC. Translated, it gives CASSASAGTSVYEQYF.

V gene TRBV7-2 combines with J gene TRBJ2-3; D remains ambiguous. From germline, CDR1 is SGHTA and CDR2 FQGNSA. The CDR3 is 15 amino acids. V shed 1 base and J shed 1 base, with 9 bases lying between them. The DNA for the CDR3 is TGTGCCAGCAGCTTAGACGGTACCCGCACAGATACGCAGTATTTT. It translates to CASSLDGTRTDTQYF.

This clone came up once. This chain joins TRBV2 and TRBJ2-1, with a tentative D call TRBD1 (6 bases). This CDR3 region has 14 residues. Germline CDR1 reads SNHLY; CDR2 reads FYNNEI. V lost 3 bases and J 6 bases, leaving 12 bases between the germline ends. This CDR3 reads CASSDGQGFNEQFF. In DNA form, the CDR3 reads TGTGCCAGCAGTGACGGCCAGGGGTTCAATGAGCAGTTCTTC.

V and J are TRBV7-9 and TRBJ1-2; D possibly corresponds to TRBD1 (6 bases). The CDR3 totals 13 residues. CDR1 SEHNR and CDR2 FQNEAQ come from the germline V gene (reference sequence). The ends were cut back, 4 bases at V and 3 bases at J, with 9 bases in the middle. The CDR3 reads CASSWEGDYGYTF. The CDR3 region has the DNA TGTGCCAGCAGCTGGGAGGGGGACTATGGCTACACCTTC.

The chain uses TRBV6-1 and TRBJ1-2, with TRBD1 matching over 8 bases. Looked up from germline, CDR1 is MNHNS and CDR2 is SASEGT. CDR3 size: 13 residues. Germline trimming cut 6 bases from V and 8 bases from J; bases unmatched to any gene: 8. In DNA, the CDR3 is TGTGCCAGCAGACGCGGACAGGGTGGGGGCTACACCTTC. Residues: CASRRGQGGGYTF.

In this sample, this clone turned up a few times. This sequence joins TRBV5-1 and TRBJ1-4; 9 bases map to TRBD1. CDR1 is SGHRS, CDR2 YFSETQ, per germline. The ends lost 4 bases at V and 8 bases at J; junction bases unmatched: 9. The CDR3 length is 15 residues. CDR3 residues: CASSPRGDREEKLFF. CDR3 in DNA: TGCGCCAGCAGCCCCAGAGGGGACAGGGAGGAAAAACTGTTTTTT.

J is TRBJ1-5 and V is TRBV5-5, with 8 bases matching TRBD1. The junction had 6 bases not matched to a gene; V was cut back by 4 bases and J by 0 bases. CDR1 is SGHKS, CDR2 YYEKEE, per germline (reference sequence). This CDR3 is built from 16 residues. CDR3 protein: CASSLWTGNSNQPQHF. CDR3 coding DNA: TGTGCCAGCAGCCTCTGGACAGGGAATAGCAATCAGCCCCAGCATTTT.

Only one count was recorded for this clone. CDR3 protein: CASIKGARSIDEQFF. The CDR3 DNA follows: TGTGCCAGCATAAAGGGGGCTAGGAGTATCGATGAGCAGTTCTTC. The gene calls are TRBV2 and TRBJ2-1, with TRBD1 matching 7 bases. V trimming: 7 bases; J trimming: 8 bases; junction bases outside the gene matches: 14. In germline, CDR1 is SNHLY, CDR2 FYNNEI. The CDR3 covers 15 residues.